This passage covers 15 T cell receptor beta chains from one sample sequenced in a study of naive and memory T cell subsets. Two oligonucleotides, mixed equimolar, formed the beta constant-region primer covering TRBC1 and TRBC2. One entry per CDR3 protein, called by TCRdb with MiXCR from the UMI-ligation and nested PCR reads. This table has about 21,000 distinct CDR3 sequences, 9.5% to 11% appearing once. The sequenced sample was central memory CD8+ T cells from blood. The receptors were sampled from a human donor in good health.

This clonotype appeared many times. The chain joins TRBV20-1 to TRBJ2-7, with no clear D. The V and J ends lost 2 bases and 1 base respectively, with 6 bases between them. CDR1 is DFQATT, CDR2 SNEGSKA, per germline (reference sequence). The CDR3 length is 12 residues. CDR3 sequence: CSARPGSYEQYF. CDR3 DNA: TGCAGTGCTAGACCCGGTTCCTACGAGCAGTACTTC.

The chain joins TRBV4-1 to TRBJ2-3; D is unclear. V gave up 0 bases and J gave up 3 bases, with 16 bases separating them. Germline V gene sequence: CDR1 MGHRA, CDR2 YSYEKL. CDR3 length equals 17 residues. This CDR3 reads CASSQDGSAGRTDTQYF. The CDR3, as DNA: TGCGCCAGCAGCCAAGACGGGTCGGCTGGAAGAACAGATACGCAGTATTTT.

This clonotype was recorded at least ten times. This chain connects TRBV4-3 to TRBJ1-5, with 7 bases matching TRBD1. Germline CDR1 and CDR2: LGHNA and YSLEER. V dropped 4 bases and J dropped 7; count of bases not matched to a gene: 16. The CDR3 sequence is 17 residues long. DNA for the CDR3: TGCGCCAGCAGCCGCTGGCTCAGACAGGGCTTTGAGCAGCCCCAGCATTTT. Translated: CASSRWLRQGFEQPQHF.

There are many counts of this clonotype. V gene TRBV7-9 combines with J gene TRBJ2-7; D gene unclear. Germline CDR1 SEHNR, CDR2 FQNEAQ (reference sequence). V was cut by 0 bases and J by 7 bases, with 10 bases left in between. The CDR3 is made up of 13 amino acids. The CDR3 DNA is TGTGCCAGCAGCTTAGCGCCTAAAGAAGAGCAGTACTTC. Protein sequence: CASSLAPKEEQYF. The entire variable domain, with the rest obtained from reference TRBV7-9 and TRBJ2-7, is as follows: DTGVSQNPRHKITKRGQNVTFRCDPISEHNRLYWYRQTLGQGPEFLTYFQNEAQLEKSRLLSDRFSAERPKGSFSTLEIQRTEQGDSAMYLCASSLAPKEEQYFGPGTRLTVT.

The chain carries TRBV2 and TRBJ2-3; tentatively, D is TRBD2 (5 bases). Trimming pared 8 bases from V and 0 bases from J, leaving 18 bases between. Germline CDR1 SNHLY, CDR2 FYNNEI. The CDR3 runs to 16 residues. The CDR3 nucleotides read TGTGCCAGCTATAGCGTATTACTCTCTAGCACAGATACGCAGTATTTT. It encodes CASYSVLLSSTDTQYF.

This clonotype was detected many times. The V call is TRBV6-5, the J call TRBJ1-1; D unresolved. CDR3 size: 12 residues. The germline V gene encodes CDR1 MNHEY and CDR2 SVGAGI. V lost 0 bases and J 6 bases, leaving 5 bases between the germline ends. CDR3 residues: CASSYSSPEAFF. The CDR3 DNA is TGTGCCAGCAGTTACTCGAGCCCTGAAGCTTTCTTT.

This clonotype showed up just a few times. The chain carries TRBV6-4 and TRBJ2-6, with 7 positions matching TRBD1. The germline gives CDR1 MRHNA, CDR2 SNTAGT. The CDR3 sequence is 18 residues long. J lost 2 bases, V lost 6 bases, and 13 bases had no gene match. The CDR3 spells CASSGSRTGSAGANVLTF. The CDR3 DNA reads TGTGCCAGCAGCGGATCTCGGACAGGCAGCGCTGGGGCCAACGTCCTGACTTTC.

The chain combines TRBV28 with TRBJ1-6; perhaps TRBD1 as D (6 bases). The CDR3 sequence is 18 residues long. CDR1 and CDR2 (germline): MDHEN, SYDVKM. The germline V and J ends were trimmed by 2 bases and 4 bases, with 18 bases remaining between them. For the CDR3, the DNA is TGTGCCAGCAGTTTACCAGGGGTAGATCGCCTGTATAATTCACCCCTCCACTTT. This translates into CASSLPGVDRLYNSPLHF.

This clonotype was detected only a few times. This chain connects TRBV9 to TRBJ2-4; 7 bases are a match to TRBD1. Germline V gene data show CDR1 as SGDLS and CDR2 as YYNGEE. V lost 4 bases to trimming and J lost 7 bases; unmatched junction nucleotides: 8. The CDR3 contains 14 residues. The CDR3 protein is CASSMTGTDNIQYF. As DNA, the CDR3 is TGTGCCAGCAGCATGACCGGGACAGATAACATTCAGTACTTC.

This chain joins TRBV7-9 and TRBJ2-1; TRBD1 might be the D (5 bases). The CDR3 sequence is 14 residues long. CDR1 is SEHNR and CDR2 is FQNEAQ in the germline V gene (reference sequence). V lost 5 bases to trimming and J lost 8 bases, with 16 bases between them. The CDR3 protein is CASSVPGQGDEQFF. For the CDR3, the DNA is TGTGCCAGCAGCGTCCCAGGGCAGGGCGATGAGCAGTTCTTC.

Only a few counts were recorded for this clonotype. The genes are TRBV15 and TRBJ2-6; D remains ambiguous. The CDR3 sequence is 15 residues long. V lost 4 bases to trimming and J lost 3 bases, with 10 bases between them. CDR1 LNHNV and CDR2 YYDKDF come from the germline V gene (reference sequence). The CDR3 loop reads CATSTDCGGANVLTF. DNA for the CDR3: TGTGCCACCAGCACCGATTGTGGTGGGGCCAACGTCCTGACTTTC.

This clonotype is medium-sized in the sample. This chain links TRBV5-1 with TRBJ2-7; 11 bases map to TRBD2. Per the germline V gene, CDR1 is SGHRS and CDR2 is YFSETQ. The CDR3 runs to 16 residues. V was clipped by 4 bases and J by 5 bases; unmatched bases: 11. CDR3 nucleotide sequence: TGCGCCAGCAGCGGGGGCGAAACTAGCGGGAGTAACGAGCAGTACTTC. It translates to CASSGGETSGSNEQYF.

This chain uses TRBV12-5 with TRBJ2-5, with D possibly called TRBD1 or TRBD2 (5 bases each). CDR1 and CDR2 (germline): LGHNT, FRNRAP. Trimming removed 1 base at V and 4 bases at J, with 16 bases between. The length of the CDR3 is 16 residues. CDR3 amino acids: CASGLGRGWSAETQYF. Written as DNA, the CDR3 is TGTGCTAGTGGTTTGGGACGGGGCTGGTCAGCAGAGACCCAGTACTTC. Full variable domain (outside the CDR3, taken from reference TRBV12-5 and TRBJ2-5): DARVTQTPRHKVTEMGQEVTMRCQPILGHNTVFWYRQTMMQGLELLAYFRNRAPLDDSGMPKDRFSAEMPDATLATLKIQPSEPRDSAVYFCASGLGRGWSAETQYFGPGTRLLVL.

The gene calls are TRBV4-1 and TRBJ2-1; maybe TRBD2 (6 bases). V shed 0 bases and J shed 6 bases, with 33 bases lying between them. CDR3 length: 22 residues. The germline V gene has CDR1 MGHRA and CDR2 YSYEKL. The CDR3 is CASSQEAPVVPHREVEVNEQFF. For the CDR3, the DNA is TGCGCCAGCAGCCAAGAGGCCCCAGTCGTACCCCATAGGGAGGTGGAGGTCAATGAGCAGTTCTTC.

The table lists this clonotype with a few counts. The chain links TRBV2 to TRBJ2-7, with 8 bases that match TRBD1. This CDR3 is 15 amino acids long. Losses at the gene ends were 8 bases for V and 1 base for J; bases not matched to a gene: 10. From germline, CDR1 is SNHLY and CDR2 FYNNEI. CDR3 residues: CASCTTGGGSYEQYF. DNA for the CDR3: TGTGCCAGCTGTACTACAGGGGGTGGGTCCTACGAGCAGTACTTC.